The T cell receptor beta chain under discussion was sequenced for a study of CD8+ T cells in alopecia areata listed by TCRdb under 2018. About the full investigation: Treated patients were enrolled in an open-label pilot trial of oral tofacitinib, 5 to 10 mg twice daily, for moderate-to-severe alopecia areata. The study used high-throughput TCRbeta sequencing to examine T cell clonal expansion in alopecia areata, in both the C3H/HeJ mouse model and human patients. Biopsies were taken from tofacitinib-treated patients at baseline and again at 4 and 24 weeks into treatment, and several of those patients also had a later scalp biopsy. In treated patients, disease severity was measured using the SALT score, which gives the percentage of scalp surface area affected. Amplification of TCRbeta CDR3 regions was done by immunoSEQ multiplex PCR using 35 Vbeta forward primers and 13 Jbeta reverse primers. The RNA source kit depended on sample type: the PAXgene miRNA kit for fixed scalp, the miRNeasy kit for PBMCs, and the RNeasy kit for mouse skin. Patients stayed on tofacitinib for 6 to 18 months and then had 6 months of follow-up off drug so that delayed response and recurrence could be assessed. Clonality in the scalp was compared among normal scalp (n=4), patchy alopecia areata scalp (n=8), and alopecia totalis/universalis scalp (n=8). On the human side, TCRbeta sequencing was run on scalp tissue and on sorted CD4+ and CD8+ peripheral blood T cells from healthy controls and from alopecia areata patients with either patchy or totalis/universalis disease.

The time point label here, explained by the study, means: around 4 weeks on oral tofacitinib. The intended sense of this specimen's treatment or condition label: oral pan-JAK inhibitor, 5-10 mg twice daily. From alopecia areata patients, peripheral blood was collected along with lesional scalp punch biopsies. PBMCs were isolated by density centrifugation and stained for CD3, CD4 and CD8, after which CD4+ and CD8+ T cells were sorted on a FACSAria. Study-level results and caveats: Because the treated cohort was small and had only one nonresponder, larger studies are needed to examine links between baseline CD8+ expansion and response. Compared with normal scalp, lesional scalp, particularly in alopecia totalis/universalis, had higher clonality and more expanded CD8+ clones, which suggests antigenic drive. During tofacitinib treatment, many expanded lesional clones stuck around in both scalp and blood, and this persistence may partly explain why relapse happens after treatment is stopped. With tofacitinib, both scalp clonality and the number of expanded CD8+ clones among the top 100 scalp clones went down significantly. Shared TCR sequences between patients were less evident than in mice, which may be partly attributable to HLA diversity in the patient population. Resident alphabeta T cells in normal human skin are also sequenced, complicating scalp TCR repertoire analysis, unlike mouse skin dominated by gammadelta T cells.

A note on this clone: Its binding antigen is unknown. No much larger clone exists at a distance of one base, and base qualities are not known.

V loses 7 bases of germline sequence and J loses 0 bases, and the interval between the two ends is 13 bases. The CDR3, from cysteine to phenylalanine, totals 15 residues. Only the CDR3 portion is preserved as DNA: 45 bases, with reading frame beginning at the first base. As encoded in the germline V gene (reference sequence), CDR1 is LNHDA while CDR2 is SQIVND. The method behind the library was the immunoSEQ multiplex PCR assay. For TCR sequencing, RNA was extracted from every sample and reverse transcribed into cDNA to serve as template. SuperScript III was used to make first-strand cDNA, primed with a 2:1 mix of oligo-dT and random hexamers. A synthetic immune receptor repertoire was used to assess amplification bias, and residual bias was removed computationally. The paper's processing steps were these. Raw reads were preprocessed for error removal, and CDR3 was defined according to IMGT conventions as running from the conserved cysteine to phenylalanine. Clonality was computed as 1 minus the Shannon entropy, with the entropy normalized by log2 of the number of productive unique TCRs. Whether each scalp clone was CD4 or CD8 was inferred by checking scalp TCRbeta sequences against the CD4 and CD8 repertoires from sorted blood. This is the immuneACCESS table as TCRdb keeps it, with only in-frame sequences that have V and J called. A part of the clones is gone; compared with another copy, unresolved V genes explain less than half, and the rest is unexplained. The V and J calls and clone size were taken over from that table, and D and trimming were inferred from the DNA. Here the sample has a few hundred thousand clones; roughly 56% occur a single time. The ten biggest clones cover around 1.5% of the sample.

The TCR comes from a human donor with alopecia areata. The V and J genes are TRBV19 and TRBJ2-4; no D gene call is confident. Sample: CD4+ T cells sorted from blood, taken at week 4, from a patient treated with tofacitinib. In nucleotide form, the sequence is TGTGCCAGTAAGACCCAGGAACTAGCCAAAAACATTCAGTACTTC. It encodes CASKTQELAKNIQYF.